The 8 T cell receptor beta chains listed next were all sequenced from one sample in a study of blood T cell repertoires in COVID-19. Generated by immunoSEQ multiplex PCR, the TCRdb table keeps only in-frame clones and is missing some. Here the sample spans 60,000 to 75,000 clones, about 89% being singletons. Sequenced sample: peripheral blood. These receptors all stem from a man between 60 and 75 years old with acute or convalescent COVID-19.

This chain links TRBV9 with TRBJ2-1, with D possibly being TRBD2 (6 bases). From germline, CDR1 is SGDLS and CDR2 YYNGEE. The CDR3 spans 16 residues. V lost 0 bases, J lost 5 bases, and 15 bases lay in between. This CDR3 reads CASSVGGVFLDNEQFF. CDR3 in DNA: TGTGCCAGCAGCGTAGGGGGGGTATTTTTAGACAATGAGCAGTTCTTC.

The table lists this clone with a count of one. The chain couples TRBV19 to TRBJ1-4; D ambiguous. CDR1 and CDR2 from the germline V gene are LNHDA and SQIVND (reference sequence). Trimming stripped 7 bases from V and 0 bases from J, with 9 bases between. The CDR3 covers 14 residues. The chain's CDR3 is CASTPDSTNEKLFF. As DNA, the CDR3 is TGTGCCAGTACCCCGGACTCAACTAATGAAAAACTGTTTTTT. The entire variable domain, with the rest obtained from reference TRBV19 and TRBJ1-4, is as follows: DGGITQSPKYLFRKEGQNVTLSCEQNLNHDAMYWYRQDPGQGLRLIYYSQIVNDFQKGDIAEGYSVSREKKESFPLTVTSAQKNPTAFYLCASTPDSTNEKLFFGSGTQLSVL.

This clone was detected only a few times. The chain has TRBV7-6 and TRBJ2-7, with a weak D call TRBD1 (5 bases). Trimming pared 8 bases from V and 3 bases from J, leaving 14 bases between. This CDR3 has 13 residues. CDR1 is SGHVS and CDR2 is FNYEAQ in the germline V gene. The DNA of the CDR3 is TGTGCCAGCTCTCAGGGTGCCCACTACGAGCAGTACTTC. The encoded protein is CASSQGAHYEQYF.

The genes are TRBV7-9 and TRBJ1-1; TRBD1 is a possible D gene (5 bases). Germline CDR1 is SEHNR and CDR2 is FQNEAQ (reference sequence). The CDR3 covers 14 residues. The V and J ends lost 8 bases and 2 bases respectively, with 15 bases between them. CDR3 amino acids: CASRGKGFNTEAFF. The CDR3 DNA is TGTGCCAGCCGGGGGAAGGGTTTTAACACTGAAGCTTTCTTT.

The V gene is TRBV12-3 or TRBV12-4, the J gene TRBJ2-7; D possibly corresponds to TRBD2 (5 bases). This CDR3 has 12 amino acids. Trimming cost V 4 bases and J 4 bases, with 8 bases left between them. The CDR3, as DNA: TGTGCCAGCAGTTCGGACTTGTACGAGCAGTACTTC. Its protein product is CASSSDLYEQYF.

In its sample, this clone was seen once. The V gene is TRBV5-1, the J gene TRBJ2-7, with 7 bases lining up with TRBD1. The CDR3 extends over 17 amino acids. Germline values: CDR1 SGHRS, CDR2 YFSETQ. Trimming at V came to 4 bases and at J to 2 bases, leaving 15 bases not matched to a gene. This chain's CDR3 is CASSPREPGQKAYEQYF. The DNA of the CDR3 is TGCGCCAGCAGCCCCCGGGAACCGGGACAGAAAGCCTACGAGCAGTACTTC. Variable domain in full (rest from reference TRBV5-1 and TRBJ2-7): KAGVTQTPRYLIKTRGQQVTLSCSPISGHRSVSWYQQTPGQGLQFLFEYFSETQRNKGNFPGRFSGRQFSNSRSEMNVSTLELGDSALYLCASSPREPGQKAYEQYFGPGTRLTVT.

The rearrangement joins TRBV15 to TRBJ2-7; possibly TRBD2 for D (6 bases). Trimming shortened V by 1 base and J by 3 bases, and 16 bases separated the two germline ends. The CDR3 extends over 16 amino acids. CDR1 is LNHNV, CDR2 YYDKDF, per germline (reference sequence). CDR3 sequence reads: CATSRVNRDLNYEQYF. The CDR3 bases are TGTGCCACCAGCAGAGTCAACCGGGACTTGAACTACGAGCAGTACTTC.

The chain uses TRBV29-1 and TRBJ1-3, with a weak D call TRBD1 (5 bases). The CDR3 runs to 15 residues. Germline CDR1 reads SQVTM; CDR2 reads ANQGSEA. Trimming pared 8 bases from V and 1 base from J, leaving 18 bases between. The CDR3 spells CSIRGGIESGNTIYF. The CDR3 nucleotides are TGCAGCATCCGCGGGGGAATTGAATCTGGAAACACCATATATTTT.